The 31 T cell receptor beta chains in this list originate from one sample, sequenced in a study of cytomegalovirus exposure and HLA in healthy donors. In the PCR, 60 Vbeta and 13 Jbeta primers were used. Generated by immunoSEQ multiplex PCR, the TCRdb table keeps only in-frame clones and is missing some. In the table there are under 200,000 clones, roughly 78% of which are singletons. Material: PBMCs. The receptors were sampled from a woman aged 40 to 50 in good health and CMV-seronegative.

The rearrangement joins TRBV19 to TRBJ2-4; 8 bases fit TRBD1. The V gene's germline CDR1 is LNHDA and CDR2 SQIVND (reference sequence). The CDR3 extends over 14 amino acids. Trimming took 6 bases from V and 5 from J; bases not matched to a gene: 6. The CDR3 DNA is TGTGCCAGTAGGGGGACAGGTAACCAAAACATTCAGTACTTC. This translates into CASRGTGNQNIQYF. Full variable domain (outside the CDR3, taken from reference TRBV19 and TRBJ2-4): DGGITQSPKYLFRKEGQNVTLSCEQNLNHDAMYWYRQDPGQGLRLIYYSQIVNDFQKGDIAEGYSVSREKKESFPLTVTSAQKNPTAFYLCASRGTGNQNIQYFGAGTRLSVL.

This rearrangement joins TRBV4-1 to TRBJ1-4; no definite D call. CDR1 and CDR2 from the germline V gene are MGHRA and YSYEKL. V dropped 4 bases and J dropped 4 bases, with 7 bases sitting between them. This CDR3 spans 13 amino acids. CDR3 in DNA: TGCGCCAGCAGCCTCAGTATTAATGAAAAACTGTTTTTT. It yields the protein CASSLSINEKLFF.

This rearrangement joins TRBV6-1 to TRBJ2-7; the D gene is possibly TRBD2 (6 bases). Germline loops: CDR1 MNHNS, CDR2 SASEGT. V was trimmed by 7 bases and J by 3 bases, leaving 13 bases between them. This CDR3 is 13 amino acids long. CDR3 DNA: TGTGCCAGCACCATTCGTAGCGGCTACGAGCAGTACTTC. This codes for CASTIRSGYEQYF.

A remark on this clone: Its ends do not fully match the called genes, so a read error is possible. The chain is built from TRBV2 and TRBJ1-6; TRBD1 might be the D (5 bases). This CDR3 has 14 residues. CDR1 and CDR2 from the germline V gene are SNHLY and FYNNEI. CDR3 amino acids: CASSATGDNSPLHF. The CDR3 bases are TGTGCCAGCAGTGCAACAGGAGATAACTCACCCCTCCACTTT. Full variable domain (remainder filled in from reference TRBV2 and TRBJ1-6): EPEVTQTPSHQVTQMGQEVILRCVPISNHLYFYWYRQILGQKVEFLVSFYNNEISEKSEIFDDQFSVERPDGSNFTLKIRSTKLEDSAMYFCASSATGDNSPLHFGNGTRLTVT.

The V call is TRBV6-4, the J call TRBJ2-3, with D perhaps TRBD1 (5 bases). From germline, CDR1 is MRHNA and CDR2 SNTAGT. This CDR3 spans 17 amino acids. Trimming took off 2 bases at V and 1 base at J, with 16 bases between the two ends. CDR3 sequence (DNA): TGTGCCAGCAGTGACGAACATCAGGGTTTCGGCACAGATACGCAGTATTTT. It encodes CASSDEHQGFGTDTQYF.

The rearrangement links TRBV19 to TRBJ1-3; D not resolved. The germline V gene has CDR1 LNHDA and CDR2 SQIVND (reference sequence). The CDR3 loop spans 14 amino acids. The V gene lost 3 bases and the J gene lost 1 base, with 7 bases spanning the gap. The CDR3 spells CASSIGSSGNTIYF. The DNA for the CDR3 is TGTGCCAGTAGTATCGGGTCTTCTGGAAACACCATATATTTT.

The rearrangement joins TRBV5-5 to TRBJ2-7, with 8 bases aligning to TRBD1. The germline CDR1 and CDR2 sequences are SGHKS and YYEKEE (reference sequence). This CDR3 contains 14 residues. The V segment lost 4 bases and the J segment 3 bases; nucleotides outside the gene matches: 6. CDR3 sequence: CASSTTGVVYEQYF. Written as DNA, the CDR3 is TGTGCCAGCAGCACGACAGGGGTGGTCTACGAGCAGTACTTC.

The chain uses TRBV4-1 and TRBJ2-5; 7 nucleotides agree with TRBD2. The end of the DNA aligns better with TRBJ2-7, so the J call may be wrong. The germline V gene has CDR1 MGHRA and CDR2 YSYEKL. The CDR3 loop spans 14 amino acids. CDR3 nucleotides: TGCGCCAGCAGCCTTAGCGGCGGGGGCTACGAGCAGTACTTC. The encoded protein is CASSLSGGGYEQYF.

This clone was detected only once. The chain carries TRBV27 and TRBJ1-2, with TRBD1 identical over 8 bases. The CDR3 spans 15 residues. Losses at the gene ends were 8 bases for V and 5 bases for J; bases not matched to a gene: 13. The V gene's germline CDR1 is MNHEY and CDR2 SMNVEV (reference sequence). CDR3 DNA sequence: TGTGCCAGCCGTAGTGCCGGGACAGGAAAGTATGGCTACACCTTC. It yields the protein CASRSAGTGKYGYTF.

This sequence joins TRBV2 and TRBJ1-5, with unresolved D. CDR1 is SNHLY and CDR2 is FYNNEI in the germline V gene. The length of the CDR3 is 13 residues. V lost 8 bases and J 7 bases, leaving 15 bases between the germline ends. The CDR3 sequence: CASVWRDGQPQHF. CDR3 coding DNA: TGTGCCAGCGTTTGGAGGGATGGACAGCCCCAGCATTTT.

V is TRBV29-1 and J is TRBJ2-3, with D uncertain. The length of the CDR3 is 14 residues. Germline CDR1 is SQVTM and CDR2 is ANQGSEA. Trimming removed 6 bases from V and 4 bases from J, with 17 bases in between. CDR3 in amino acids: CSVAVSTPPDTQYF. CDR3 DNA sequence: TGCAGCGTGGCGGTCTCCACACCACCAGATACGCAGTATTTT.

The J gene is TRBJ2-1, the V gene TRBV5-1, with D tentatively TRBD1 (6 bases). Per the germline V gene, CDR1 is SGHRS and CDR2 is YFSETQ. The V end lost 4 bases, the J end lost 2 bases, and 13 bases lay between the germline ends. The CDR3 is 15 amino acids. CDR3 sequence reads: CASSAGDGPYNEQFF. In DNA form, the CDR3 reads TGCGCCAGCAGCGCAGGGGACGGGCCCTACAATGAGCAGTTCTTC.

The V call is TRBV28, the J call TRBJ2-3; weak D call: TRBD2 (6 bases). The CDR3 is made up of 15 amino acids. V lost 8 bases and J 1 base, leaving 16 bases between the germline ends. Looked up from germline, CDR1 is MDHEN and CDR2 is SYDVKM. The CDR3 DNA is TGTGCCAGCCTTCGGGAGAGGCTTCGCACAGATACGCAGTATTTT. The encoded protein is CASLRERLRTDTQYF. The full variable domain, completed using reference TRBV28 and TRBJ2-3, is DVKVTQSSRYLVKRTGEKVFLECVQDMDHENMFWYRQDPGLGLRLIYFSYDVKMKEKGDIPEGYSVSREKKERFSLILESASTNQTSMYLCASLRERLRTDTQYFGPGTRLTVL.

The CDR3 DNA sequence: TGTGCCAGCAGCCAACCCCGGGAAGAGACCCAGTACTTC. It yields the protein CASSQPREETQYF. The chain has TRBV14 and TRBJ2-5; the D is unclear. This CDR3 is built from 13 residues. V was shortened by 2 bases and J by 3 bases, with 7 bases between the two germline ends. Germline V gene sequence: CDR1 SGHDN, CDR2 FVKESK. The variable domain in full, completed from reference TRBV14 and TRBJ2-5, reads EAGVTQFPSHSVIEKGQTVTLRCDPISGHDNLYWYRRVMGKEIKFLLHFVKESKQDESGMPNNRFLAERTGGTYSTLKVQPAELEDSGVYFCASSQPREETQYFGPGTRLLVL.

This chain joins TRBV7-3 and TRBJ2-3, with TRBD2 identical over 7 bases. The CDR3 extends over 13 amino acids. Germline lookup yields CDR1 SGHTA and CDR2 FQGTGA. The J segment lost 1 base and the V segment lost 8 bases, leaving 3 bases of the junction unmatched. CDR3 residues: CASRGVGTDTQYF. The CDR3 nucleotides read TGTGCCAGCCGGGGGGTTGGCACAGATACGCAGTATTTT.

This clone was recorded once. V gene TRBV15 combines with J gene TRBJ1-4; TRBD1 aligns across 9 bases. V was pared by 2 bases and J by 7 bases, with 5 bases of the junction left unmatched. The CDR3 totals 15 residues. Germline V gene sequence: CDR1 LNHNV, CDR2 YYDKDF (reference sequence). In nucleotides, the CDR3 is TGTGCCACCAGCAGACCTGGGACAGGGTCTGAAAAACTGTTTTTT. Its protein product is CATSRPGTGSEKLFF.

About this clone itself: One end of the junction is discordant with germline, which a read error may explain. This sequence joins TRBV2 and TRBJ1-5, with 7 bases matching TRBD1. The CDR3 covers 15 residues. Per the germline V gene, CDR1 is SNHLY and CDR2 is FYNNEI. The CDR3 spells CAGSVWTGENQPQHF. The CDR3 coding sequence is TGTGCCGGCAGTGTCTGGACAGGAGAGAATCAGCCCCAGCATTTT.

This clone has more than one count but fewer than ten. DNA for the CDR3: TGTGCCAGCGCTGCCGGGAGTCCCAACTACGAGCAGTACTTC. Its protein product is CASAAGSPNYEQYF. The rearrangement uses TRBV27 and TRBJ2-7, with D tentatively TRBD2 (6 bases). CDR3 length: 14 amino acids. Germline CDR1 MNHEY, CDR2 SMNVEV (reference sequence). V was shortened by 8 bases and J by 3 bases, with 17 bases between the two germline ends.

This rearrangement joins TRBV5-1 to TRBJ2-2, with D perhaps TRBD1 (6 bases). The V gene's germline CDR1 is SGHRS and CDR2 YFSETQ. The CDR3 spans 16 residues. Trimming took 4 bases from V and 5 from J, leaving 18 bases between them. CDR3 region: CASSPRGTETTGELFF. DNA for the CDR3: TGCGCCAGCAGCCCTAGGGGGACGGAAACGACCGGGGAGCTGTTTTTT.

This clone was counted only a few times. CDR3: CASSDLALHF. In nucleotides, the CDR3 is TGTGCCAGCAGTGATCTTGCCCTCCACTTT. V and J are TRBV25-1 and TRBJ1-6; D uncertain. The CDR3 runs to 10 residues. Germline V gives CDR1 MGHDK, CDR2 SYGVNS. The ends were cut back, 3 bases at V and 14 bases at J, with 5 bases in the middle. Filled out from reference TRBV25-1 and TRBJ1-6, the complete variable domain reads EADIYQTPRYLVIGTGKKITLECSQTMGHDKMYWYQQDPGMELHLIHYSYGVNSTEKGDLSSESTVSRIRTEHFPLTLESARPSHTSQYLCASSDLALHFGNGTRLTVT.

V usage is TRBV10-1 and J usage is TRBJ2-5, with D perhaps matching TRBD2 (6 bases). Germline V gene lookup returns CDR1 WNHNN and CDR2 SYGVQD (reference sequence). CDR3 size: 15 residues. Trimming took 5 bases from V and 5 from J, leaving 18 bases between them. CDR3: CASSTLRGDGETQYF. In nucleotides, the CDR3 is TGCGCCAGCAGTACCCTCCGCGGGGACGGGGAGACCCAGTACTTC.

The CDR3 protein is CASTRLNTGELFF. In DNA form, the CDR3 reads TGTGCCAGCACCAGGTTGAACACCGGGGAGCTGTTTTTT. This chain joins TRBV2 and TRBJ2-2; no reliable D call. This CDR3 spans 13 amino acids. Germline V gene sequence: CDR1 SNHLY, CDR2 FYNNEI. Trimming shortened V by 7 bases and J by 1 base, and 7 bases separated the two germline ends.

The V gene is TRBV9, the J gene TRBJ2-5; D is possibly TRBD2 (7 bases). This CDR3 has 14 residues. Trimming shortened V by 3 bases and J by 4 bases, and 13 bases separated the two germline ends. From germline, CDR1 is SGDLS and CDR2 YYNGEE. CDR3 residues: CASSAAGAGETQYF. As DNA, the CDR3 is TGTGCCAGCAGCGCCGCGGGGGCCGGAGAGACCCAGTACTTC.

The chain has TRBV5-1 and TRBJ2-5; D uncertain. Germline V gene lookup returns CDR1 SGHRS and CDR2 YFSETQ. This CDR3 contains 16 residues. Trimming pared 0 bases from V and 1 base from J, leaving 13 bases between. The CDR3 protein is CASSLGSEITQETQYF. The CDR3 bases are TGCGCCAGCAGCTTGGGGTCAGAAATTACCCAAGAGACCCAGTACTTC.

The chain combines TRBV2 with TRBJ1-6, with TRBD1 as a possible D gene (5 bases). The CDR3 length is 16 residues. CDR1 SNHLY and CDR2 FYNNEI come from the germline V gene. Deletions cut 7 bases from V and 3 bases from J, with 16 bases between. This CDR3 is CASTPLATGYNSPLHF. CDR3 bases: TGTGCCAGCACCCCCCTTGCCACAGGCTATAATTCACCCCTCCACTTT.

The CDR3 bases are TGTGCCACCACCCCCGGTGGGACAGTCTATGGCTACACCTTC. Translating gives CATTPGGTVYGYTF. The rearrangement joins TRBV6-5 to TRBJ1-2, with TRBD1 matching 7 bases. The CDR3 is 14 residues long. Germline assignment: CDR1 MNHEY and CDR2 SVGAGI. With 10 bases clipped from V and 4 bases from J, the junction kept 12 bases outside the gene matches.

The J gene is TRBJ2-5, the V gene TRBV7-2, with D tentatively TRBD2 (6 bases). This CDR3 contains 15 residues. CDR1 is SGHTA and CDR2 is FQGNSA in the germline V gene. V lost 3 bases and J 6 bases, leaving 17 bases between the germline ends. This chain's CDR3 is CASSFRDGGAKTQYF. Here the CDR3 DNA reads TGTGCCAGCAGCTTCCGGGACGGAGGGGCAAAGACCCAGTACTTC.

V gene TRBV2 combines with J gene TRBJ2-7; TRBD1 matches 7 bases. The CDR3 totals 14 residues. Germline V gene lookup returns CDR1 SNHLY and CDR2 FYNNEI. Germline trimming cut 4 bases from V and 3 bases from J; bases unmatched to any gene: 6. As DNA, the CDR3 is TGTGCCAGCAGTGCCGAACAGGGGCTCTACGAGCAGTACTTC. It codes for CASSAEQGLYEQYF. The full variable domain, completed using reference TRBV2 and TRBJ2-7, is EPEVTQTPSHQVTQMGQEVILRCVPISNHLYFYWYRQILGQKVEFLVSFYNNEISEKSEIFDDQFSVERPDGSNFTLKIRSTKLEDSAMYFCASSAEQGLYEQYFGPGTRLTVT.

The chain recombines TRBV28 with TRBJ2-5; maybe TRBD2 (5 bases). The CDR3 runs to 16 residues. Germline loops: CDR1 MDHEN, CDR2 SYDVKM. V was pared by 6 bases and J by 10 bases, with 27 bases between. The DNA for the CDR3 is TGTGCCAGCAGGAGTGCGGGCAGCCATGGTCGAGAGGTCCAGTACTTC. It specifies CASRSAGSHGREVQYF. Based on the CDR3 plus reference TRBV28 and TRBJ2-5, the full variable domain is DVKVTQSSRYLVKRTGEKVFLECVQDMDHENMFWYRQDPGLGLRLIYFSYDVKMKEKGDIPEGYSVSREKKERFSLILESASTNQTSMYLCASRSAGSHGREVQYFGPGTRLLVL.

This clone has only one observation. J is TRBJ1-1 and V is TRBV4-1, with TRBD1 as a possible D gene (6 bases). This CDR3 is 16 amino acids long. V lost 6 bases and J 0 bases, leaving 17 bases between the germline ends. Germline values: CDR1 MGHRA, CDR2 YSYEKL. The CDR3 DNA is TGCGCCAGCAGTCACTACAACAGGGACATGAACACTGAAGCTTTCTTT. Residues: CASSHYNRDMNTEAFF.

This clone was detected only once. The rearrangement joins TRBV29-1 to TRBJ2-7; TRBD1 aligns across 8 bases. Germline V lookup: CDR1 SQVTM, CDR2 ANQGSEA. The V and J ends lost 6 bases and 0 bases, in that order; junction bases with no gene match: 7. The length of the CDR3 is 14 residues. CDR3 sequence reads: CSVATGTGSYEQYF. The CDR3 DNA reads TGCAGCGTGGCGACCGGGACAGGCTCCTACGAGCAGTACTTC.